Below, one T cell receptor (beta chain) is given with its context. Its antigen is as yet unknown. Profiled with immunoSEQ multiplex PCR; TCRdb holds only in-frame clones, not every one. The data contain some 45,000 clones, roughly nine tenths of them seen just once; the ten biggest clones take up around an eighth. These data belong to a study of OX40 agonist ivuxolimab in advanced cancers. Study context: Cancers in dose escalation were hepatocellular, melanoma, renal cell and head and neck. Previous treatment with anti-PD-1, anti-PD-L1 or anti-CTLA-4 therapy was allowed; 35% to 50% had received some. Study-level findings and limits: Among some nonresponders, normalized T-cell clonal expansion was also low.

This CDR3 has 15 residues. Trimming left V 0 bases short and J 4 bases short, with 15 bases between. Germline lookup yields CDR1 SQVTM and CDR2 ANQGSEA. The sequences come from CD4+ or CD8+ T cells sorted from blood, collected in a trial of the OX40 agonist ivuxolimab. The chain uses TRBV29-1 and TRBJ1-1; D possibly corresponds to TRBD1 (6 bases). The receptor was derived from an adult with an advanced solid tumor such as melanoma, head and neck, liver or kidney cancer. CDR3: CSVEEHRRGGTEAFF. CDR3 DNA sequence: TGCAGCGTTGAAGAACATCGCAGGGGAGGCACTGAAGCTTTCTTT.